This T cell receptor beta chain was profiled in a study of graft-versus-host responses after intestinal transplantation (dated by TCRdb to the early 2020s). Describing the broader study: Recipients received multivisceral, liver-intestinal, or isolated intestinal transplants. Every recipient was given anti-thymocyte globulin induction, followed by 2 to 3 years of maintenance tacrolimus and steroids. Bulk TCR-beta CDR3 sequencing was used to track graft-versus-host and host-versus-graft alloreactive T cell clones in the graft, circulation and bone marrow after intestinal transplantation. To identify alloreactive clones, pre-transplant mixed lymphocyte reaction products were sequenced and compared with unstimulated pre-transplant donor and recipient T cells. The cohort enrolled about two dozen intestinal transplant recipients including one retransplant, and a few patients lacking pretransplant specimens were excluded. A peak of at least 4% donor T cells among recipient peripheral blood mononuclear cells was the definition used for donor T cell macrochimerism. Instead of going to the commercial service, samples from a few later patients were sequenced in-house on an Illumina MiSeq and processed with MiXCR. Overall study results and their limits: In patients with donor T cell macrochimerism, the allografts had high GvH to HvG T cell clonal ratios. Conclusions were limited by the relatively low number and heterogeneity of intestinal transplant patients. GvH clones were detected in recipient bone marrow, and some of these GvH clones were observed earlier in ileal mucosa or blood, consistent with an intestinal mucosal origin. Peak levels of circulating GvH clones were associated with declines in HvG clones early after transplant.

Details on this clone: Its target antigen remains unknown. Base quality data are lacking; no much larger clone is found one base away.

V loses 5 bases, J loses 7 bases, and the germline ends lie 18 bases apart. CDR1 WNHNN and CDR2 SYGVQD were looked up in the germline V gene (reference sequence). The CDR3 holds 14 amino acids from the cysteine to the phenylalanine. Kept here is only the CDR3 DNA, which spans 42 bases and is read in frame from base 1. The protocol used for the library was the immunoSEQ multiplex PCR assay. For most patients, high-throughput TCR-beta CDR3 sequencing of genomic DNA was performed by Adaptive Biotechnologies. As for how the authors treated the data: TCR sequencing data were retrieved from Adaptive's ImmunoSEQ software for 15 to 20 patients, whereas three other patients were processed with MiXCR and VDJtools. Because the origin of CDR3 nucleotide sequences shared between donor and recipient could not be assigned, those sequences were removed. To be classed as alloreactive, a clone needed at least 2-fold expansion over unstimulated cells and a minimum CFSE-low frequency of 0.002% (template counts) or 0.001% (read counts). A clone was considered mappable if detected in the sequenced pre-transplant spleen, lymph node, or MLR CFSE-low populations of the donor or recipient. Cumulative frequency of alloreactive clones was calculated as a percentage of all sequences weighted by copy number. TCRdb limited this immuneACCESS table to in-frame rearrangements with V and J called. A share of clones is missing; checked studies link under half to unresolved V genes, and the rest is unexplained. Clone size and V and J calls were adopted from that table, with D and trimming inferred from the DNA. The sample table contains 43,000 or so clones; only one count was recorded for roughly 94% of them. In total, the top ten clones hold about 1.6% of the sample.

Blood samples were collected up to 4 times in the first month after transplant and then at least monthly when available. The source material was PBMCs, sampled around 350 days after intestinal transplant. The chain is encoded by TRBV10-1 joined to TRBJ2-7; TRBD2 is a possible D gene, resting on 6 matching bases. The sequence was collected from a human patient who received an intestinal transplant, so some T cells may come from the graft donor. The nucleotide sequence is TGCGCCAGCAGTATCGGGAGCTCAAAAGCTGAGCAGTACTTC. The translation is CASSIGSSKAEQYF.